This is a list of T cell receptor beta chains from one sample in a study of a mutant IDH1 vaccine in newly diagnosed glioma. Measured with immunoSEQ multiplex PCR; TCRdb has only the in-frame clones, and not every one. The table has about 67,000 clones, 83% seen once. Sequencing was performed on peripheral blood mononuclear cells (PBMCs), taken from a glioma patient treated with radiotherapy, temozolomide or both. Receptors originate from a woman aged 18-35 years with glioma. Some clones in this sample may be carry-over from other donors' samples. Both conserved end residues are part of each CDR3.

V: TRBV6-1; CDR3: CASRREKGNYGYTF
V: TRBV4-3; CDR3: CASSQDMGTPYRTPLHF
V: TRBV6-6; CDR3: CASFYGSGYEQYF
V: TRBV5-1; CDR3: CASRPRSQGIFLWDTEAFF
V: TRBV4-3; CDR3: CASSQTAGQSYEQYF
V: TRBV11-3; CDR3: CASSPGTSYEQFF
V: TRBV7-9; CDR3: CASSRDYSYEQYF
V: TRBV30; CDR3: CAWSDGGDETQYF
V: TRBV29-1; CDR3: CSVEDNLSYEQYF
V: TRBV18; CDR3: CASSPSDGNTIYF
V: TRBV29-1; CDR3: CSVERMQGAANEKLFF
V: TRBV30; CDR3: CAWSVRREAVEQYF
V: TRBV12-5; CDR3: CASSLGVSSYEQYF
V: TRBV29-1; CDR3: CSVGTAGTNEKLFF
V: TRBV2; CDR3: CASRGYEQYF
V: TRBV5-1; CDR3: CASSYEETQYF
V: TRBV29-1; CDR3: CSVGRQGPSGANVLTF
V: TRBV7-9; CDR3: CASRSSNQPQHF
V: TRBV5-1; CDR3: CASSPRDSWSIQYF
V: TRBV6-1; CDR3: CASGLDHSRGEQYF
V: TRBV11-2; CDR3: CASSLEQPRQSSYEQYF
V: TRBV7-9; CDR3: CASSLSDTQYF
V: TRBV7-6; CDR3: CASSLGGGEGHYEQYF
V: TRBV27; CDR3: CASRDRGHEQYF
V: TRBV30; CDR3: CAWGQNTIYF
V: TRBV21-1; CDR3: CASRGSCGVPNTEAFF
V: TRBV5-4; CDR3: CASSLDGPTYEQYF
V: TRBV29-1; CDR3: CSGEGSTGTTDTQYF
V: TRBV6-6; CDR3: CASRSDRGPGEQYF
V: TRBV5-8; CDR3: CASSALGSSADTQYF
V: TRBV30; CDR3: CAWSQGTNEAFF
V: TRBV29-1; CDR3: CSVKAANTGELFF
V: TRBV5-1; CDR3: CASSLDSGADTQYF
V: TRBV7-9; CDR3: CASSPVGGRTYEQYF
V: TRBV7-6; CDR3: CASSLGGVQQPQHF
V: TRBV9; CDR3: CASSRQAVDTEAFF
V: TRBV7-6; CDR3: CASSSSGDSSYNEQFF
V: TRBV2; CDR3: CASSQARTGHTEAFF
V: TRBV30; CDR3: CAWSVQRGYTF
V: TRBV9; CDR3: CASSAKGIAEAFF
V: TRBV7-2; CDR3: CASSLVPRTDTQYF
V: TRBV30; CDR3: CAWTRDLTYGYTF
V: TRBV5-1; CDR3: CASSYELNQGLVGNTIYF
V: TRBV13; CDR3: CASSRRVDRGAGQPQHF
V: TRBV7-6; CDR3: CASSHGGQGFNEKLFF
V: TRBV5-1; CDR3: CASTGTSGDYNEQFF
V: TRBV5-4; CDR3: CASSSTGQGRDGYTF
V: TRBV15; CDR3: CATSREGGSYEQYF
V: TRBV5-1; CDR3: CASSNTGFGGYTF
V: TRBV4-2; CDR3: CASSQAGTSGGELFF
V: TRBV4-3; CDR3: CASSQEVRGNYGYTF
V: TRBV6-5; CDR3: CASSYSLGDEKLFF
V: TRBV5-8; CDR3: CASSLGRGPNTGELFF
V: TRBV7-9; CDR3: CASSFLAGFWETQYF
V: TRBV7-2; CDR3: CASSLAGRSHEKLFF
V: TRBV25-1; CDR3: CASSDPRGIYYEQYF
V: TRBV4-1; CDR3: CASSHGAYEQYF
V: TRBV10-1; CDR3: CASGSTSYEQYF
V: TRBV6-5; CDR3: CASRRGHNKAFF
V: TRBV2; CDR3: CASSLDRGGYEQYF